A selection of T cell receptor beta chains follows, all from one sample in a study of T cells in Graves' hyperthyroidism and ophthalmopathy. Via MiXCR, TCRdb re-called the multiplex PCR reads, giving one row per CDR3 protein. The sample lists fewer than 550,000 distinct CDR3 sequences, around a sixth occurring once. Sequencing used blood. Receptor source: a woman under 30 with Graves' hyperthyroidism. CDR3s include the opening cysteine and the closing phenylalanine or tryptophan. Each record gives: CDR3 protein, CDR3 DNA, J gene, CDR3 length, V gene, D gene, clone size. The D gene is left open where the match is weak. Clone size is not always given. Where it is, it says once, few, many or a class for expanded clones.

CASSAQGANQPQHF | TGTGCCAGCAGCGCACAGGGGGCGAATCAGCCCCAGCATTTT | TRBJ1-5 | 14 | TRBV6-1 | TRBD1 | few
CASSGQGAVNEQFF | TGTGCCAGCAGTGGACAGGGGGCGGTCAATGAGCAGTTCTTC | TRBJ2-1 | 14 | TRBV6-1 | TRBD1 | .
CASRFAGQGNQPQHF | TGTGCCAGCAGATTCGCGGGACAAGGCAATCAGCCCCAGCATTTT | TRBJ1-5 | 15 | TRBV19 | . | .
CASSYSSSATNEKLFF | TGTGCCAGCAGTTACTCCTCCTCTGCAACTAATGAAAAACTGTTTTTT | TRBJ1-4 | 16 | TRBV6-6 | . | few
CASSPSHNYGYTF | TGTGCCAGCAGCCCGAGTCATAACTATGGCTACACCTTC | TRBJ1-2 | 13 | TRBV11-2 | . | many
CASSRTTGSSYNSPLHF | TGTGCCAGCAGCCGAACCACAGGGAGCTCCTATAATTCACCCCTCCACTTT | TRBJ1-6 | 17 | TRBV11-2 | . | many
CASSLGAGAYNEQFF | TGTGCCAGCAGCTTAGGAGCGGGGGCCTACAATGAGCAGTTCTTC | TRBJ2-1 | 15 | TRBV7-2 | TRBD2 | many
CASSVGLAGGIVNEQFF | TGCGCCAGCAGCGTCGGACTAGCGGGAGGAATTGTCAATGAGCAGTTCTTC | TRBJ2-1 | 17 | TRBV5-1 | TRBD2 | .
CASSQGALNTEAFF | TGTGCCAGCAGCCAAGGGGCGCTGAACACTGAAGCTTTCTTT | TRBJ1-1 | 14 | TRBV4-2 | . | once
CASSPDRGPNTGELFF | TGTGCCAGCAGCCCTGACAGGGGGCCCAACACCGGGGAGCTGTTTTTT | TRBJ2-2 | 16 | TRBV7-2 | TRBD1 | few
CASSSAGTGVGFSSGYTF | TGTGCCAGCAGTTCGGCCGGGACAGGGGTAGGTTTCTCGTCTGGCTACACCTTC | TRBJ1-2 | 18 | TRBV7-9 | TRBD1 | .
CASRKLNEQFF | TGTGCCAGCAGAAAACTCAATGAGCAGTTCTTC | TRBJ2-1 | 11 | TRBV6-1 | . | .
CASSLTGATNYGYTF | TGTGCCAGCAGCTTAACCGGGGCCACTAACTATGGCTACACCTTC | TRBJ1-2 | 15 | TRBV7-2 | . | .
CASRRSYNEQFF | TGTGCCAGTAGAAGGAGTTACAATGAGCAGTTCTTC | TRBJ2-1 | 12 | TRBV19 | . | .
CASSHFGRKVKDDEQFF | TGTGCCAGCAGCCATTTCGGACGAAAAGTTAAGGACGATGAGCAGTTCTTC | TRBJ2-1 | 17 | TRBV11-2 | . | many
CSASGGAETDTQYF | TGCAGTGCTAGCGGGGGGGCCGAGACAGATACGCAGTATTTT | TRBJ2-3 | 14 | TRBV20-1 | TRBD2 | few
CASSYFLGQSNTQYF | TGTGCCAGCAGTTACTTCTTGGGACAGAGTAATACGCAGTATTTT | TRBJ2-3 | 15 | TRBV6-5 | TRBD1 | .
CASSATTGGRDTQYF | TGTGCCAGCAGCGCGACGACAGGGGGCAGGGATACGCAGTATTTT | TRBJ2-3 | 15 | TRBV9 | TRBD1 | few
CASSLHLAGTEAFF | TGTGCCAGCAGTTTACACCTGGCGGGCACTGAAGCTTTCTTT | TRBJ1-1 | 14 | TRBV27 | . | many
CASRDRRATEAFF | TGTGCCAGCAGGGACAGGAGGGCCACTGAAGCTTTCTTT | TRBJ1-1 | 13 | TRBV6-2/TRBV6-3 | TRBD1 | many
CASSAASMRAEQFF | TGTGCCAGCAGCGCCGCCTCGATGAGGGCTGAGCAGTTCTTC | TRBJ2-1 | 14 | TRBV11-3 | . | many
CSAIAGGPYEQYF | TGCAGTGCTATAGCGGGGGGGCCCTACGAGCAGTACTTC | TRBJ2-7 | 13 | TRBV20-1 | TRBD2 | .
CASGSAGHGNQPQHF | TGTGCCAGCGGGAGCGCGGGGCATGGCAATCAGCCCCAGCATTTT | TRBJ1-5 | 15 | TRBV6-1 | . | many
CASSFGGKLFF | TGTGCCAGCAGTTTTGGTGGAAAACTGTTTTTT | TRBJ1-4 | 11 | TRBV12-3/TRBV12-4 | . | many